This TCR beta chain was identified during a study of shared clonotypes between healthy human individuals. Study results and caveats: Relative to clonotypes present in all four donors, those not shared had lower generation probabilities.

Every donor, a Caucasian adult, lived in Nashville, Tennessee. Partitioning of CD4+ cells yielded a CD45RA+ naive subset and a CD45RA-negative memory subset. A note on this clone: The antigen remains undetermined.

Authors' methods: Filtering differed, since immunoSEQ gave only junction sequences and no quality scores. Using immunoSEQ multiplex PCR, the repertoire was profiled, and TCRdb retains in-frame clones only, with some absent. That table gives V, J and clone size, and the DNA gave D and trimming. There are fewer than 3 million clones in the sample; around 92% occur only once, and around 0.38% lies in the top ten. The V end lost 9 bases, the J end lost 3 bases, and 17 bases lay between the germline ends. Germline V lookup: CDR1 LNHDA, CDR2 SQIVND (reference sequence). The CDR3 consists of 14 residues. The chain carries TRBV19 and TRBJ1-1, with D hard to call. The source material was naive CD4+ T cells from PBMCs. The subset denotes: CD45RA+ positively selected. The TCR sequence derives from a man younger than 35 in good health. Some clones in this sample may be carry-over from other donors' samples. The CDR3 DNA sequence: TGTGCCAGCCGATACTTGGACCGGTACACTGAAGCTTTCTTT. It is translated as CASRYLDRYTEAFF.